Below, 3 T cell receptor beta chains from the same sample are listed, as sequenced in a study of blood T cell repertoires in COVID-19. Using immunoSEQ multiplex PCR, the repertoire was profiled, and TCRdb retains in-frame clones only, with some absent. This table holds roughly 180,000 clones, over 75% found once. Specimen: PBMCs or T cells enriched from blood (not recorded which). These receptors came from a woman aged 40 to 49 with acute COVID-19.

In this sample, this clone turned up a few times. The chain carries TRBV4-2 and TRBJ1-5, with no clear D. The CDR3 runs to 13 residues. Germline-derived CDR1 and CDR2 are LGHNA and YNFKEQ. Trimming removed 0 bases at V and 5 bases at J, with 5 bases between. CDR3 sequence: CASSQDVDQPQHF. The CDR3 DNA reads as TGTGCCAGCAGCCAAGATGTAGATCAGCCCCAGCATTTT.

This chain connects TRBV18 to TRBJ1-2; tentatively, D is TRBD1 (6 bases). V was clipped by 5 bases and J by 2 bases, with 12 bases between them. CDR3 length: 14 residues. CDR1 and CDR2 from the germline V gene are KGHSH and LQKENI. The CDR3 region is CASSMGASNYGYTF. CDR3 nucleotide sequence: TGTGCCAGCTCAATGGGGGCCTCAAACTATGGCTACACCTTC.

This chain uses TRBV19 with TRBJ2-6, with D tentatively TRBD2 (5 bases). There are 18 residues in the CDR3. With 5 bases removed from V and 0 bases from J, the gap between germline ends came to 17 bases. The germline V gene has CDR1 LNHDA and CDR2 SQIVND (reference sequence). The CDR3 region has the DNA TGTGCCAGTAGTTGGAGGTCCTTAATTCGCTCTGGGGCCAACGTCCTGACTTTC. Translation gives CASSWRSLIRSGANVLTF.